This T cell receptor (beta chain) was identified in a study of blood T cell repertoires in COVID-19. Overall study: From T cells, B-cell-depleted T cells, or PBMCs came the material, which was cDNA or gDNA.

Germline CDR1 and CDR2: GTSNPN and SVGIG (reference sequence). The CDR3 is 11 residues long. V lost 2 bases, J lost 6 bases, and 6 bases lay in between. Original methodology: By means of reference gene primer amplification, nucleated cell counts were estimated. Sequenced by immunoSEQ multiplex PCR; TCRdb stores in-frame clones only, minus some. Clone size and the V and J calls come from that table; the DNA yielded D and trimming. The sample includes 25,000 to 35,000 clones, 70% to 85% of them seen just once. The receptor was derived from a human donor in a cohort sampled during active COVID-19. The genes are TRBV30 and TRBJ2-3, with a possible D match to TRBD1 (6 bases). The sequenced sample was peripheral blood. The DNA of the CDR3 is TGTGCCTGGAGTCAGGGGGATACGCAGTATTTT. Protein: CAWSQGDTQYF.